A selection of T cell receptor beta chains follows, all from one sample in a study of cytomegalovirus exposure and HLA in healthy donors. TCRdb keeps only in-frame clones here, not all; method: immunoSEQ multiplex PCR. This table holds around 62,000 clones, around 80% found once. The specimen sequenced was PBMCs. The origin of the receptors is a woman in her twenties or thirties in good health and CMV-seronegative. CDR3s include the opening cysteine and the closing phenylalanine or tryptophan. A D gene is named only where the DNA matches it firmly. Only some rows state a clone size, as once, few, many or a class for expanded clones.

v_gene: TRBV11-3
d_gene: TRBD1
len: 15
j_gene: TRBJ2-7
abundance: -
CDR3aa: CASGRQGGFSYEQYF
CDR3nt: TGTGCCAGCGGTCGACAGGGCGGTTTCTCCTACGAGCAGTACTTC

v_gene: TRBV7-9
d_gene: -
len: 13
j_gene: TRBJ2-7
abundance: -
CDR3aa: CSSGPAGVDEQYF
CDR3nt: TGTTCCAGCGGCCCGGCAGGGGTCGACGAGCAGTACTTC

v_gene: TRBV5-3
d_gene: TRBD1
len: 16
j_gene: TRBJ1-4
abundance: few
CDR3aa: CASPQGEIGTNEKLFF
CDR3nt: TGTGCCAGCCCACAGGGGGAAATAGGGACTAATGAAAAACTGTTTTTT

v_gene: TRBV5-4
d_gene: -
len: 14
j_gene: TRBJ2-3
abundance: -
CDR3aa: CASSPPLPVDTQYF
CDR3nt: TGTGCCAGCAGCCCTCCCCTGCCGGTAGATACGCAGTATTTT

v_gene: TRBV2
d_gene: TRBD2
len: 16
j_gene: TRBJ2-2
abundance: -
CDR3aa: CASSESGGLNTGELFF
CDR3nt: TGTGCCAGCAGTGAAAGCGGGGGGCTAAACACCGGGGAGCTGTTTTTT

v_gene: TRBV6-1
d_gene: TRBD1
len: 14
j_gene: TRBJ1-2
abundance: -
CDR3aa: CASSASDRAGGYTF
CDR3nt: TGTGCCAGCAGTGCCAGCGACAGGGCGGGTGGCTACACCTTC

v_gene: TRBV7-7
d_gene: TRBD1
len: 15
j_gene: TRBJ2-1
abundance: -
CDR3aa: CASSSTLDRSNEQFF
CDR3nt: TGTGCTAGCAGCTCCACTCTGGACAGGAGCAATGAGCAGTTCTTC

v_gene: TRBV19
d_gene: -
len: 15
j_gene: TRBJ2-3
abundance: -
CDR3aa: CASSMGPGGTDTQYF
CDR3nt: TGTGCCAGTAGTATGGGCCCAGGGGGCACAGATACGCAGTATTTT

v_gene: TRBV9
d_gene: TRBD1
len: 15
j_gene: TRBJ2-7
abundance: -
CDR3aa: CASSPGQADPYEQYF
CDR3nt: TGTGCCAGCAGCCCCGGACAGGCCGATCCCTACGAGCAGTACTTC

v_gene: TRBV5-6
d_gene: TRBD1
len: 13
j_gene: TRBJ1-2
abundance: -
CDR3aa: CASSHGQGGGYTF
CDR3nt: TGTGCCAGCAGCCACGGACAGGGCGGCGGCTACACCTTC

v_gene: TRBV27
d_gene: -
len: 13
j_gene: TRBJ1-1
abundance: -
CDR3aa: CAAGTAMNTEAFF
CDR3nt: TGTGCCGCGGGGACGGCCATGAACACTGAAGCTTTCTTT

v_gene: TRBV6-5
d_gene: -
len: 14
j_gene: TRBJ2-1
abundance: -
CDR3aa: CASSYSSGTNEQFF
CDR3nt: TGTGCCAGCAGTTACTCATCGGGTACCAATGAGCAGTTCTTC

v_gene: TRBV27
d_gene: -
len: 15
j_gene: TRBJ1-2
abundance: -
CDR3aa: CASSLRTASSYGYTF
CDR3nt: TGTGCCAGCAGTCTCCGGACAGCCTCGAGCTATGGCTACACCTTC

v_gene: TRBV10-3
d_gene: -
len: 14
j_gene: TRBJ2-7
abundance: -
CDR3aa: CAISESGESYEQYF
CDR3nt: TGTGCCATCAGTGAGTCTGGAGAGTCCTACGAGCAGTACTTC

v_gene: TRBV9
d_gene: TRBD2
len: 14
j_gene: TRBJ2-1
abundance: -
CDR3aa: CASSGAGGLVEKFF
CDR3nt: TGTGCCAGCAGCGGAGCGGGGGGGCTGGTTGAGAAGTTCTTC

v_gene: TRBV19
d_gene: -
len: 14
j_gene: TRBJ1-1
abundance: -
CDR3aa: CASSLTGWSTEAFF
CDR3nt: TGTGCCAGTAGTTTAACAGGGTGGAGCACTGAAGCTTTCTTT

v_gene: TRBV6-4
d_gene: -
len: 13
j_gene: TRBJ2-1
abundance: -
CDR3aa: CASSASSGYEQFF
CDR3nt: TGTGCCAGCAGTGCCTCGAGCGGGTACGAGCAGTTCTTC

v_gene: TRBV6-1
d_gene: -
len: 18
j_gene: TRBJ2-5
abundance: few
CDR3aa: CASSEAPGGGGTQETQYF
CDR3nt: TGTGCCAGCAGTGAAGCCCCGGGGGGAGGGGGGACCCAAGAGACCCAGTACTTC

v_gene: TRBV30
d_gene: TRBD1
len: 14
j_gene: TRBJ1-1
abundance: -
CDR3aa: CAWSADRGFNEAFF
CDR3nt: TGTGCCTGGAGTGCAGACAGGGGTTTCAATGAAGCTTTCTTT

v_gene: TRBV11-2
d_gene: -
len: 13
j_gene: TRBJ1-2
abundance: -
CDR3aa: CASSLDRAYGYTF
CDR3nt: TGTGCCAGCAGCTTAGACAGGGCCTATGGCTACACCTTC

v_gene: TRBV5-4
d_gene: TRBD1
len: 15
j_gene: TRBJ2-7
abundance: -
CDR3aa: CASSLQGVFSYEQYF
CDR3nt: TGTGCCAGCAGCTTACAGGGGGTTTTTTCCTACGAGCAGTACTTC

v_gene: TRBV18
d_gene: TRBD1
len: 15
j_gene: TRBJ2-7
abundance: -
CDR3aa: CASSPHLETGGEQYF
CDR3nt: TGTGCCAGCTCCCCACACTTAGAAACAGGGGGCGAGCAGTACTTC

v_gene: TRBV9
d_gene: -
len: 13
j_gene: TRBJ1-1
abundance: -
CDR3aa: CASSVSGDTEAFF
CDR3nt: TGTGCCAGCAGCGTTTCGGGGGACACTGAAGCTTTCTTT

v_gene: TRBV19
d_gene: -
len: 12
j_gene: TRBJ2-1
abundance: once
CDR3aa: CASSIGTYRPFF
CDR3nt: TGTGCCAGTAGTATCGGGACTTATCGTCCGTTCTTC

v_gene: TRBV6-5
d_gene: -
len: 14
j_gene: TRBJ2-7
abundance: -
CDR3aa: CASSYSPSGLEQYF
CDR3nt: TGTGCCAGCAGTTACTCCCCTTCGGGGTTAGAGCAGTACTTC

v_gene: TRBV4-1
d_gene: -
len: 15
j_gene: TRBJ1-3
abundance: -
CDR3aa: CASSQRGYSGNTIYF
CDR3nt: TGCGCCAGCAGCCAAAGGGGATACTCTGGAAACACCATATATTTT

v_gene: TRBV11-2
d_gene: TRBD1
len: 16
j_gene: TRBJ1-2
abundance: -
CDR3aa: CASSSYPGGGDYGYTF
CDR3nt: TGTGCCAGCAGCTCCTATCCAGGGGGCGGCGATTATGGCTACACCTTC

v_gene: TRBV6-6
d_gene: -
len: 13
j_gene: TRBJ1-1
abundance: few
CDR3aa: CASSPPGGTEAFF
CDR3nt: TGTGCCAGCAGCCCCCCAGGAGGCACTGAAGCTTTCTTT

v_gene: TRBV19
d_gene: TRBD1
len: 16
j_gene: TRBJ1-5
abundance: -
CDR3aa: CASTTSWDSGNQPQHF
CDR3nt: TGTGCCAGTACGACCTCCTGGGACAGCGGTAATCAGCCCCAGCATTTT

v_gene: TRBV12-5
d_gene: -
len: 17
j_gene: TRBJ2-3
abundance: -
CDR3aa: CASGPPPVTGSTDTQYF
CDR3nt: TGTGCTAGTGGCCCACCCCCGGTTACGGGGTCCACAGATACGCAGTATTTT

v_gene: TRBV6-5
d_gene: TRBD1
len: 13
j_gene: TRBJ1-1
abundance: -
CDR3aa: CASSRTGNTEAFF
CDR3nt: TGTGCCAGCAGTCGGACAGGTAACACTGAAGCTTTCTTT

v_gene: TRBV11-3
d_gene: -
len: 16
j_gene: TRBJ2-2
abundance: -
CDR3aa: CASSALLAANTGELFF
CDR3nt: TGTGCCAGCAGCGCACTACTAGCTGCGAACACCGGGGAGCTGTTTTTT

v_gene: TRBV6-5
d_gene: -
len: 13
j_gene: TRBJ2-5
abundance: -
CDR3aa: CASSKPSKETQYF
CDR3nt: TGTGCCAGCAGTAAACCTAGCAAAGAGACCCAGTACTTC

v_gene: TRBV5-1
d_gene: TRBD2
len: 20
j_gene: TRBJ2-3
abundance: -
CDR3aa: CASSLDVLWGRLAGFDTQYF
CDR3nt: TGCGCCAGCAGCTTGGACGTTCTCTGGGGTCGTCTAGCGGGGTTTGATACGCAGTATTTT

v_gene: TRBV5-1
d_gene: TRBD1
len: 14
j_gene: TRBJ1-1
abundance: -
CDR3aa: CASSWTGVNTEAFF
CDR3nt: TGCGCCAGCAGCTGGACAGGGGTGAACACTGAAGCTTTCTTT

v_gene: TRBV7-2
d_gene: TRBD2
len: 18
j_gene: TRBJ2-2
abundance: -
CDR3aa: CASSAGLAGQPNTGELFF
CDR3nt: TGTGCCAGCAGCGCAGGACTAGCGGGGCAACCTAACACCGGGGAGCTGTTTTTT

v_gene: TRBV11-3
d_gene: TRBD1
len: 14
j_gene: TRBJ1-1
abundance: -
CDR3aa: CASSGQGRFTEAFF
CDR3nt: TGTGCCAGCAGCGGACAGGGGAGATTCACTGAAGCTTTCTTT

v_gene: TRBV6-1
d_gene: -
len: 12
j_gene: TRBJ1-1
abundance: -
CDR3aa: CASRLLYGEAFF
CDR3nt: TGTGCCAGCAGACTTCTTTACGGTGAAGCTTTCTTT

v_gene: TRBV28
d_gene: -
len: 18
j_gene: TRBJ2-1
abundance: -
CDR3aa: CASSFPTGPKSSYNEQFF
CDR3nt: TGTGCCAGCAGTTTCCCCACAGGGCCTAAAAGCTCCTACAATGAGCAGTTCTTC

v_gene: TRBV6-6
d_gene: TRBD1
len: 16
j_gene: TRBJ1-4
abundance: -
CDR3aa: CASSYSSRGQSEKLFF
CDR3nt: TGTGCCAGCAGTTACTCGTCGAGGGGGCAAAGCGAAAAACTGTTTTTT

v_gene: TRBV4-3
d_gene: TRBD1
len: 18
j_gene: TRBJ1-1
abundance: -
CDR3aa: CASSHLRRDRVANTEAFF
CDR3nt: TGCGCCAGCAGCCACCTTAGGAGGGACAGGGTAGCTAACACTGAAGCTTTCTTT

v_gene: TRBV15
d_gene: -
len: 13
j_gene: TRBJ2-3
abundance: -
CDR3aa: CATSKGLTDTQYF
CDR3nt: TGTGCCACCAGCAAAGGACTAACAGATACGCAGTATTTT

v_gene: TRBV29-1
d_gene: TRBD1
len: 14
j_gene: TRBJ2-7
abundance: once
CDR3aa: CSVEGTGTTYEQYF
CDR3nt: TGCAGCGTTGAAGGGACAGGAACAACCTACGAGCAGTACTTC

v_gene: TRBV7-9
d_gene: -
len: 17
j_gene: TRBJ1-6
abundance: -
CDR3aa: CSSSLGGRSSYNSPLHF
CDR3nt: TGTTCCAGCAGCTTGGGTGGCCGGAGCTCCTATAATTCACCCCTCCACTTT

v_gene: TRBV19
d_gene: -
len: 12
j_gene: TRBJ1-2
abundance: -
CDR3aa: CASSISTIGYTF
CDR3nt: TGTGCCAGTAGTATATCGACAATTGGCTACACCTTC